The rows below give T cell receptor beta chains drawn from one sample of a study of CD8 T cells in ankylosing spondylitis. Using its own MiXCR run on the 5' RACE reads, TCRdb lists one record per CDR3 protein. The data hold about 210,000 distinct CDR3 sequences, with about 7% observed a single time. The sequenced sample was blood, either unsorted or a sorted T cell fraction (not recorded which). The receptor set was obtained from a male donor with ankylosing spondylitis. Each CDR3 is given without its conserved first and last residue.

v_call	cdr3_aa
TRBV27	ASSRGPGSMNTEAF
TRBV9	ASSVGPSGSTQETQY
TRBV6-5	ASSYSRGSFYEQY
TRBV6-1	ASRGAGGRGRGNYGYT
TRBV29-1	SAYPSDSPEVNYGYT
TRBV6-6	ATRASYEQY
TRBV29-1	SVSLGGLNTEAF
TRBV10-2	ASSESVGGQY
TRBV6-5	ASSYESTGGETQY
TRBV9	ASSHGASQETQY
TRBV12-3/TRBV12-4	ASRVGQGHQPQH
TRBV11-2	ASSGTGALQYEQY
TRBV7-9	ASSLGGALTTDTQY
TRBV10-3	AISTPRGEGTDTQY
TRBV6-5	ASSYSGTLTDTQY
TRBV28	ASSLAGGDHEQF
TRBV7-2	ASSLTGRNIQY
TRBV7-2	ASSLARLAETDTQY
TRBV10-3	AISDALEHSIDTQY
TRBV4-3	ASSRLLTTYNEQF
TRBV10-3	AISESDRDRGSYEQY
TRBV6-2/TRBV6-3	ASSFPGLAEETQY
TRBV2	ASSEGPGGLPILGYT
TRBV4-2	ASSQGTGNQPQH
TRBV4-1	ASSQDTSGISNEQF
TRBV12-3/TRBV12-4	ASRPDRGEAF
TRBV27	ASATLDGSTDTQY
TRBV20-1	SASWTSGGPSTDTQY
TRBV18	ASSPGTGRHNEQF
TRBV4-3	ASSQDIGVRGRSPLH
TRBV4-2	ASSQEASEAIQY
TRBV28	ASRPTGRDGNTIY
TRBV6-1	ASSAPEGSKYEQY
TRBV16	ASSQSGQGEETQY
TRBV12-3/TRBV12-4	ASTPAGGGETQY
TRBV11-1	ASSLYSGLAEGTDTQY
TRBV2	ASSERWAGPVPQQF
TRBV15	ATSATPYSNQPQH
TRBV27	ASSVQGAAWEQY
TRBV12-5	ARVTGRAGTNTEAF
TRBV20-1	SARGVGAVQPQH
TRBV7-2	ASSQRTSGSYEQY
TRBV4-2	ASSQDGLAGRETQY
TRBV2	ASSESEQGLWAEAF
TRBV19	ASSIRSPAYEQY
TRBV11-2	ASSFDGASGYTQY
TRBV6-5	ASSYGRGLINQPQH
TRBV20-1	SARIGREAF
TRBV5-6	ASSPDRVYGELF
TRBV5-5	ASSLAQYYGYT